This TCR beta chain was identified in a study of PD-1 blockade in classical Hodgkin lymphoma. Sequenced by immunoSEQ multiplex PCR; TCRdb stores in-frame clones only, minus some. The table has some 93,000 clones, roughly 89% seen once. Every patient relapsed after autologous stem cell transplantation, and brentuximab vedotin exposure varied. This CDR3 comprises 18 residues. The V end was cut by 0 bases, the J end by 0 bases, with 14 bases between. Germline-derived CDR1 and CDR2 are MGHRA and YSYEKL. The receptor comes from a human donor with classical Hodgkin lymphoma. This specimen was peripheral blood mononuclear cells (PBMCs), taken before the second cycle of nivolumab. The chain combines TRBV4-1 with TRBJ1-4; possibly TRBD1 for D (5 bases). The CDR3 region is CASSQDQGGIPTNEKLFF. The CDR3 region has the DNA TGCGCCAGCAGCCAAGATCAGGGAGGGATTCCAACTAATGAAAAACTGTTTTTT.